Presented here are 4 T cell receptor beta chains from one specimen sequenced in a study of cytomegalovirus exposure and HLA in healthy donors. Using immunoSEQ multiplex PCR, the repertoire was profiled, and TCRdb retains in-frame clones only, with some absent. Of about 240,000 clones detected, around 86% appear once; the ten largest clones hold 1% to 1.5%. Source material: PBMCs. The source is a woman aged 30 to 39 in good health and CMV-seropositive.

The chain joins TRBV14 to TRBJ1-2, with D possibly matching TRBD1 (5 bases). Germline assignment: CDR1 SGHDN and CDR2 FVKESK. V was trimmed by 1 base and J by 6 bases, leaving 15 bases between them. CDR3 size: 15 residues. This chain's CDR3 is CASSQARPPGDGYTF. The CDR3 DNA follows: TGTGCCAGCAGCCAAGCACGGCCCCCGGGGGATGGCTACACCTTC.

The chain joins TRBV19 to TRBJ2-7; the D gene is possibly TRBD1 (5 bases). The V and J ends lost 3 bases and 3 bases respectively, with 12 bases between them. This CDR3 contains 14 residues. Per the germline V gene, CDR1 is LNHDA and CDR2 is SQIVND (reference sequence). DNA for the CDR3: TGTGCCAGTAGTATTTCGGACACCAACTACGAGCAGTACTTC. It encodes CASSISDTNYEQYF. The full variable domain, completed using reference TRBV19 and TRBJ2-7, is DGGITQSPKYLFRKEGQNVTLSCEQNLNHDAMYWYRQDPGQGLRLIYYSQIVNDFQKGDIAEGYSVSREKKESFPLTVTSAQKNPTAFYLCASSISDTNYEQYFGPGTRLTVT.

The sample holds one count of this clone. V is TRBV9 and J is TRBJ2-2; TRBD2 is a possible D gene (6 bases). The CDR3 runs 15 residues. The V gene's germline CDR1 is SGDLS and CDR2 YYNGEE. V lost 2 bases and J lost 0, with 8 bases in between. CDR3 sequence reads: CASSVGEANTGELFF. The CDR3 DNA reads TGTGCCAGCAGCGTGGGGGAGGCGAACACCGGGGAGCTGTTTTTT.

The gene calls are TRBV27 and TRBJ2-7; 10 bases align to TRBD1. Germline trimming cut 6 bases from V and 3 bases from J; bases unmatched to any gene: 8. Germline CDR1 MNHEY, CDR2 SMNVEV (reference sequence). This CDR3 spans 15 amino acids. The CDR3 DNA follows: TGTGCCAGCAGACGTCCGGGACAGGGGATCTACGAGCAGTACTTC. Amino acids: CASRRPGQGIYEQYF.